The rows below give T cell receptor beta chains drawn from one sample of a study of blood T cell repertoires in COVID-19. Assay: immunoSEQ multiplex PCR; the TCRdb copy retains only in-frame clones and omits some. Here the sample spans fewer than 110,000 clones, 84% being singletons. The sequenced material came from peripheral blood. Receptors originate from a human donor in a cohort sampled during active or convalescent COVID-19. Each CDR3 is given with its conserved first and last residue. D genes are given only for firm matches.

d_gene,j_gene,v_gene,CDR3aa
TRBD1,TRBJ1-1,TRBV30,CAWDRENTEAFF
.,TRBJ1-6,TRBV27,CASSLVASSPLHF
TRBD1,TRBJ1-2,TRBV29-1,CSVLDRVGFGYTF
.,TRBJ1-1,TRBV7-9,CASSPWGLNTEAFF
TRBD1,TRBJ1-5,TRBV19,CASTAGTGMSVSNQPQHF
TRBD1,TRBJ1-6,TRBV19,CASSETGGAYNSPLHF
.,TRBJ2-2,TRBV27,CASSLVRESGELFF
.,TRBJ2-5,TRBV2,CASTPALVQETQYF
.,TRBJ1-2,TRBV12-3/TRBV12-4,CASSPRRGAENTF
.,TRBJ1-4,TRBV7-4,CASSRRKGGNEKLFF
TRBD1,TRBJ1-5,TRBV20-1,CSASGGQGMNQPQHF
.,TRBJ1-6,TRBV5-5,CASSFRGRSNSPLHF
.,TRBJ2-1,TRBV3-1/TRBV3-2,CASSQSGNEQFF
.,TRBJ1-5,TRBV29-1,CSVYRRGKISNQPQHF
TRBD1,TRBJ1-1,TRBV12-3/TRBV12-4,CASSLWTGEAFF
TRBD1,TRBJ2-7,TRBV7-9,CASSLGTGQIEQYF
.,TRBJ1-2,TRBV12-3/TRBV12-4,CASSFGGDGYTF
TRBD1,TRBJ1-2,TRBV7-2,CASSFTGGGYTF